This passage covers 9 T cell receptor beta chains from one sample sequenced in a study of T-cell memory formation after mild COVID-19. One entry per CDR3 protein results from TCRdb running MiXCR on the 5' RACE reads. The sample contains some 260,000 distinct CDR3 sequences, about 15% of which appear only once. The specimen sequenced was PBMCs or a T cell subset sorted from them (not recorded which). The receptors were gathered from a man aged 18 to 30 who had mild COVID-19 (a few samples of this study predate the infection). Cell type and time point are not known.

The chain is built from TRBV6-6 and TRBJ2-1, with 7 bases that match TRBD2. CDR3 length: 14 residues. J gave up 7 bases and V 10 bases, and 13 bases lay outside the gene matches. CDR1 MNHNY and CDR2 SVGAGI come from the germline V gene (reference sequence). The CDR3 coding sequence is TGTGCCACGTCCGGGTACGCCGGGGGGAATGAGCAGTTCTTC. Its protein is CATSGYAGGNEQFF.

This clonotype was found many times. The gene calls are TRBV7-2 and TRBJ1-1; D is undetermined. CDR1 and CDR2 from the germline V gene are SGHTA and FQGNSA. This CDR3 region has 16 residues. Trimming removed 1 base at V and 4 bases at J, with 16 bases between. CDR3: CASSLEGLGVRTEAFF. The CDR3 DNA reads as TGTGCCAGCAGCTTAGAGGGCTTAGGCGTCCGCACTGAAGCTTTCTTT. Using reference TRBV7-2 and TRBJ1-1 for the parts outside the CDR3, the full variable domain is GAGVSQSPSNKVTEKGKDVELRCDPISGHTALYWYRQSLGQGLEFLIYFQGNSAPDKSGLPSDRFSAERTGGSVSTLTIQRTQQEDSAVYLCASSLEGLGVRTEAFFGQGTRLTVV.

This clonotype was seen more than once but under ten times. The chain is built from TRBV5-1 and TRBJ2-5; D tentatively reads TRBD1 or TRBD2 (5 bases each). This CDR3 has 14 residues. Per germline, CDR1 SGHRS and CDR2 YFSETQ. V was trimmed by 4 bases and J by 1 base, leaving 11 bases between them. CDR3 protein: CASSPGSTQETQYF. CDR3 DNA: TGCGCCAGCAGCCCAGGGAGTACCCAAGAGACCCAGTACTTC. Full variable domain (outside the CDR3, taken from reference TRBV5-1 and TRBJ2-5): KAGVTQTPRYLIKTRGQQVTLSCSPISGHRSVSWYQQTPGQGLQFLFEYFSETQRNKGNFPGRFSGRQFSNSRSEMNVSTLELGDSALYLCASSPGSTQETQYFGPGTRLLVL.

This clonotype was observed a few times. The genes are TRBV6-5 and TRBJ2-7, with 9 bases identical to TRBD1. Germline CDR1 reads MNHEY; CDR2 reads SVGAGI. The CDR3 length is 15 residues. Trimming cost V 5 bases and J 0 bases; bases outside gene matches: 5. The CDR3 DNA reads as TGTGCCAGCAGTCGGACAGGGGCCTTCTCCTACGAGCAGTACGTC. Amino acids: CASSRTGAFSYEQYV.

The gene calls are TRBV5-6 and TRBJ1-2, with a weak D call TRBD1 (6 bases). The germline V gene has CDR1 SGHDT and CDR2 YYEEEE. This CDR3 contains 14 residues. Trimming left V 0 bases short and J 2 bases short, with 8 bases between. CDR3 loop: CASSLVQGNYGYTF. The DNA of the CDR3 is TGTGCCAGCAGCTTGGTCCAGGGGAACTATGGCTACACCTTC.

This sequence joins TRBV19 and TRBJ2-1, with 8 bases that match TRBD1. CDR1 is LNHDA, CDR2 SQIVND, per germline (reference sequence). The CDR3 length is 14 residues. Germline trimming cut 6 bases from V and 3 bases from J; bases unmatched to any gene: 4. The DNA of the CDR3 is TGTGCCAGTAGCCAGGGGGCCTACTACAATGAGCAGTTCTTC. This gives the protein CASSQGAYYNEQFF.

Ten or more counts support this clonotype. This chain joins TRBV7-2 and TRBJ2-5; D assignment may be TRBD1 or TRBD2 (5 bases each). V lost 1 base and J 5 bases, leaving 14 bases between the germline ends. Germline V gene data show CDR1 as SGHTA and CDR2 as FQGNSA. The CDR3 totals 15 residues. CDR3 DNA sequence: TGTGCCAGCAGCTTAGAGGCTACAGGCGGGGAGACCCAGTACTTC. Protein product: CASSLEATGGETQYF.

The count of this clonotype is one. V is TRBV24-1 and J is TRBJ1-5, with TRBD1 matching over 7 bases. This CDR3 spans 14 amino acids. The germline V gene has CDR1 KGHDR and CDR2 SFDVKD. Losses at the gene ends were 4 bases for V and 5 bases for J; bases not matched to a gene: 4. This CDR3 reads CATSEAGGDQPQHF. The CDR3 DNA is TGTGCCACCAGTGAGGCAGGGGGGGATCAGCCCCAGCATTTT.

The chain joins TRBV6-1 to TRBJ2-1; 8 nucleotides agree with TRBD2. Germline loops: CDR1 MNHNS, CDR2 SASEGT. The CDR3 consists of 14 residues. Unmatched junction bases numbered 10, after V lost 7 bases and J lost 8 bases. Written as DNA, the CDR3 is TGTGCCAGCACCCAGAAGACCGGGGGGGATGAGCAGTTCTTC. Translation gives CASTQKTGGDEQFF.